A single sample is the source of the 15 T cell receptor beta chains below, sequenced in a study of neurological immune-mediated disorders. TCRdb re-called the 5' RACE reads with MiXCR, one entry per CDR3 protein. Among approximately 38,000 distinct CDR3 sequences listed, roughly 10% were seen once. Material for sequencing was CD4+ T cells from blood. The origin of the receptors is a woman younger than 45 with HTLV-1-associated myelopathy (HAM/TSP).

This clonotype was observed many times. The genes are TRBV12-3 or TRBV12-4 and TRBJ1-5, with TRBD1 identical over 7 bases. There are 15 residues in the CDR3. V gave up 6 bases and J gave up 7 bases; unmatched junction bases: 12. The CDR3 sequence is CASSRGQVAGQPQHF. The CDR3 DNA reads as TGTGCCAGCAGCAGAGGACAGGTTGCGGGGCAGCCCCAGCATTTT.

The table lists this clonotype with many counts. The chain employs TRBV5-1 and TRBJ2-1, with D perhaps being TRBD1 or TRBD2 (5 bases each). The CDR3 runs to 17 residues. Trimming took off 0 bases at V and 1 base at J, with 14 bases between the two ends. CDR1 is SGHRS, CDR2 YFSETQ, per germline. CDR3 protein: CASSLVGGFFSYNEQFF. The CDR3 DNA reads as TGCGCCAGCAGCTTGGTTGGGGGTTTCTTTTCCTACAATGAGCAGTTCTTC.

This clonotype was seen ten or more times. The CDR3 loop is CASQAGSTSGANVLTF. DNA of the CDR3: TGTGCCAGCCAGGCAGGGTCGACCTCTGGGGCCAACGTCCTGACTTTC. The chain combines TRBV28 with TRBJ2-6; D might be TRBD1 (5 bases). CDR3 length: 16 amino acids. From germline, CDR1 is MDHEN and CDR2 SYDVKM. Trimming cost V 8 bases and J 0 bases, with 14 bases left between them.

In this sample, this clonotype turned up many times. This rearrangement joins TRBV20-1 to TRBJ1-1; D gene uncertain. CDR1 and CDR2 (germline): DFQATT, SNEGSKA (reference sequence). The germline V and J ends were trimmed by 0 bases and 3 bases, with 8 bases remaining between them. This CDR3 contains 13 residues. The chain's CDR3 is CSARDPQYTEAFF. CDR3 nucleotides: TGCAGTGCTAGAGACCCGCAGTACACTGAAGCTTTCTTT.

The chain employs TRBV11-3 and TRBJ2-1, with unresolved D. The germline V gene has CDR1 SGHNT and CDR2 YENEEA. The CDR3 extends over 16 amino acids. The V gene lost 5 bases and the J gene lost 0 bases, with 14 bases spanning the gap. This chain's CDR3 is CASSAQTLSSYNEQFF. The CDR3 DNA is TGTGCCAGCAGCGCCCAAACACTAAGCTCCTACAATGAGCAGTTCTTC. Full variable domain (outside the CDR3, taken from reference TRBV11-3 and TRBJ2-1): EAGVVQSPRYKIIEKKQPVAFWCNPISGHNTLYWYLQNLGQGPELLIRYENEEAVDDSQLPKDRFSAERLKGVDSTLKIQPAELGDSAVYLCASSAQTLSSYNEQFFGPGTRLTVL.

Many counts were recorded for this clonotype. CDR3: CASSLEVIGYSPLHF. CDR3 DNA sequence: TGCGCCAGCAGCTTGGAGGTCATAGGTTACTCACCCCTCCACTTT. V is TRBV5-1 and J is TRBJ1-6; D not certain. The CDR3 runs 15 residues. The germline V and J ends were trimmed by 0 bases and 10 bases, with 14 bases remaining between them. CDR1 is SGHRS, CDR2 YFSETQ, per germline.

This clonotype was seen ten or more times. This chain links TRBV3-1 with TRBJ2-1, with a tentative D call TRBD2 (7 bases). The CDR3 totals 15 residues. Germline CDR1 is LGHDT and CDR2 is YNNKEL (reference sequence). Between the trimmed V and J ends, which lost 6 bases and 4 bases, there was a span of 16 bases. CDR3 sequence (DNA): TGTGCCAGCAGGATGGGAGGGGGGGATTACAATGAGCAGTTCTTC. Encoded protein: CASRMGGGDYNEQFF.

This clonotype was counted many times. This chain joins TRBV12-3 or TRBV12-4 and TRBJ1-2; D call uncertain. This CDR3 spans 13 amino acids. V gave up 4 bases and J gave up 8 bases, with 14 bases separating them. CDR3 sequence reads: CASSSQTGLGYTF. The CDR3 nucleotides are TGTGCCAGCAGTTCCCAGACGGGGTTGGGCTACACCTTC.

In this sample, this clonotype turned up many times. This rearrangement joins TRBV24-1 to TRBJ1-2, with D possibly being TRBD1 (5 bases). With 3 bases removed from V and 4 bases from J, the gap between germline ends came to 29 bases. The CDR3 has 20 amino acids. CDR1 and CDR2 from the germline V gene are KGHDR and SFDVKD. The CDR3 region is CATSDGPGRGREAQSYGYTF. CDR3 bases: TGTGCCACCAGTGATGGACCGGGGCGCGGCAGGGAAGCGCAGTCCTATGGCTACACCTTC.

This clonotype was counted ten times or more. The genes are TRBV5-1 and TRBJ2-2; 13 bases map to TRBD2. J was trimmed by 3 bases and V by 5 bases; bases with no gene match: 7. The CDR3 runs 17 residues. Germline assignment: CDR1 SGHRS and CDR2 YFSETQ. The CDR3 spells CASRPGTSGDYTGELFF. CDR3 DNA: TGCGCCAGCAGACCCGGGACTAGCGGGGATTACACCGGGGAGCTGTTTTTT.

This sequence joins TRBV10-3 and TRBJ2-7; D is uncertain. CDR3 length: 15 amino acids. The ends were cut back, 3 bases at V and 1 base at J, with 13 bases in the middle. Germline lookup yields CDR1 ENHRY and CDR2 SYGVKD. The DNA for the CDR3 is TGTGCCATCAGTGACCCGCGACGGGTTTCCTACGAGCAGTACTTC. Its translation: CAISDPRRVSYEQYF.

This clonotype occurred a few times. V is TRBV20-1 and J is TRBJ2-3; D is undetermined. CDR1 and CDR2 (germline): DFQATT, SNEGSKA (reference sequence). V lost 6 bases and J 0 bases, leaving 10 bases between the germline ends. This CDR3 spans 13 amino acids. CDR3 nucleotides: TGCAGTGCCGTTACGGACAGCACAGATACGCAGTATTTT. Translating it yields CSAVTDSTDTQYF.

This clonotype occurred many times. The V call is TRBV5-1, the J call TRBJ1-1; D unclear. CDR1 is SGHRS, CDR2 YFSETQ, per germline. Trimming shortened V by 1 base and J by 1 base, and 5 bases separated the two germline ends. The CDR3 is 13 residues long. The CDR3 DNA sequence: TGCGCCAGCAGCTTGTCCCGGAACACTGAAGCTTTCTTT. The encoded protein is CASSLSRNTEAFF.

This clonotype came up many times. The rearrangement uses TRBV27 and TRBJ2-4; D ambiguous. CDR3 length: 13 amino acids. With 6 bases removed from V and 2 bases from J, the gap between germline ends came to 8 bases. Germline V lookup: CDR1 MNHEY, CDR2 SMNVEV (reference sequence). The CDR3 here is CASREGPKNIQYF. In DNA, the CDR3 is TGTGCCAGCAGGGAAGGGCCCAAAAACATTCAGTACTTC.

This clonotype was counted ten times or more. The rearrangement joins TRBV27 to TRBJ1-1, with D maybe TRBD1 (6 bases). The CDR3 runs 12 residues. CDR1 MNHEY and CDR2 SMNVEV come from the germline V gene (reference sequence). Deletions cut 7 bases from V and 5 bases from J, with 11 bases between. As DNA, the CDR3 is TGTGCCAGCAAGGACAGTTTGACTGAAGCTTTCTTT. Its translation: CASKDSLTEAFF.